Below, 9 T cell receptor beta chains from the same sample are listed, as sequenced in a study of regulatory T cells in long-lasting Graves disease. The time point was: persistent/refractory GD, antithyroid drugs over 5 years with positive TRAb. Extracted PBMC RNA gave rise to the TCR library. CDR3-region Arm-PCR and iRepertoire HTBI primers produced the TCR beta libraries. TCRdb redid the calling of the multiplex PCR reads with MiXCR, one entry per CDR3 protein. The table lists about half a million distinct CDR3 sequences, about 20% of them singletons, with roughly 14% in the top ten. The sample here was peripheral blood mononuclear cells (PBMCs), taken when the disease was refractory, from a patient treated with antithyroid drugs. Every receptor here comes from a female donor with Graves disease.

There are many counts of this clonotype. J is TRBJ1-1 and V is TRBV6-2 or TRBV6-3; 8 nucleotides match TRBD1. Germline V lookup: CDR1 MNHEY, CDR2 SVGEGT. Trimming removed 2 bases from V and 4 bases from J; junction bases left unmatched: 6. This CDR3 is built from 15 residues. The CDR3 spells CASSYGRTGGTEAFF. The DNA for the CDR3 is TGTGCCAGCAGTTACGGTCGTACAGGGGGCACTGAAGCTTTCTTT.

This clonotype was detected many times. V is TRBV12-3 or TRBV12-4 and J is TRBJ2-7, with D unclear. The length of the CDR3 is 16 residues. Trimming removed 3 bases from V and 0 bases from J, with 15 bases in between. CDR3 amino acids: CASSFGASPLSYEQYF. Here the CDR3 DNA reads TGTGCCAGCAGTTTTGGAGCATCCCCACTCTCCTACGAGCAGTACTTC.

In its sample, this clonotype was seen many times. This chain connects TRBV2 to TRBJ1-2; unclear D gene. This CDR3 has 12 residues. Germline lookup yields CDR1 SNHLY and CDR2 FYNNEI. V gave up 8 bases and J gave up 4 bases, with 11 bases separating them. CDR3 in amino acids: CASLGGTYGYTF. In nucleotides, the CDR3 is TGTGCCAGCCTTGGAGGAACCTATGGCTACACCTTC.

In this sample, this clonotype turned up many times. The rearrangement uses TRBV29-1 and TRBJ2-5; the D gene is possibly TRBD2 (7 bases). CDR3 length: 15 amino acids. Germline V gives CDR1 SQVTM, CDR2 ANQGSEA. Trimming shortened V by 6 bases and J by 1 base, and 18 bases separated the two germline ends. CDR3 nucleotide sequence: TGCAGCGTACCCCGGCAGGGAGGGGGCCAAGAGACCCAGTACTTC. Translating it yields CSVPRQGGGQETQYF.

This clonotype has more than one count but fewer than ten. The rearrangement links TRBV19 to TRBJ1-1; possibly TRBD1 for D (5 bases). Germline V gene lookup returns CDR1 LNHDA and CDR2 SQIVND (reference sequence). With 4 bases removed from V and 5 bases from J, the gap between germline ends came to 17 bases. The length of the CDR3 is 15 residues. CDR3 protein: CASSTPREGRTEAFF. In nucleotides, the CDR3 is TGTGCCAGTAGTACCCCGAGGGAGGGGAGGACTGAAGCTTTCTTT.

This clonotype was seen a handful of times. The chain recombines TRBV19 with TRBJ2-7, with 8 bases that match TRBD2. J was trimmed by 2 bases and V by 9 bases; bases with no gene match: 9. CDR3 length equals 14 residues. Germline-derived CDR1 and CDR2 are LNHDA and SQIVND (reference sequence). CDR3 DNA sequence: TGTGCCAGCGGGCGGAGCGGGAGTGCCTACGAGCAGTACTTC. It encodes CASGRSGSAYEQYF. Full variable domain (rest looked up from reference TRBV19 and TRBJ2-7): DGGITQSPKYLFRKEGQNVTLSCEQNLNHDAMYWYRQDPGQGLRLIYYSQIVNDFQKGDIAEGYSVSREKKESFPLTVTSAQKNPTAFYLCASGRSGSAYEQYFGPGTRLTVT.

The sample holds a few counts of this clonotype. This chain links TRBV6-1 with TRBJ1-2; a possible D gene is TRBD1 (5 bases). Between the trimmed V and J ends, which lost 7 bases and 8 bases, there was a span of 14 bases. The CDR3 runs to 12 residues. Germline CDR1 is MNHNS and CDR2 is SASEGT. In DNA form, the CDR3 reads TGTGCCAGCATGGAGGGGACGCGGGGCTACACCTTC. It translates to CASMEGTRGYTF.

A note on this clonotype: A much larger clone lies one base from this, so it may be a read error. The V and J genes are TRBV12-3 or TRBV12-4 and TRBJ1-1; no clear D. CDR3 size: 15 residues. The V and J ends lost 3 bases and 3 bases respectively, with 14 bases between them. CDR3 bases: TGTGCCAGCAGTTTTTGGCCCGCCGAGGACACTGAAGCTTTCTTT. Translating it yields CASSFWPAEDTEAFF.

This clonotype was recorded many times. V and J are TRBV2 and TRBJ1-2, with TRBD1 matching 7 bases. CDR3 size: 13 residues. After removal of 6 bases from V and 6 bases from J, the junction contained 7 bases not matched to a gene. Germline V CDR1 and CDR2: SNHLY, FYNNEI. The CDR3 region has the DNA TGTGCCAGCAGGGGGGACAGACAGAATGGCTACACCTTC. Amino acids: CASRGDRQNGYTF.